Shown below are 32 T cell receptor beta chains from a single sample sequenced in a study of blood T cells in healthy people across ages. The authors ran a second PCR of 7 to 11 cycles using a sample-barcoded 5' primer and a J-beta primer mix. TCRdb processed the 5' RACE reads anew with MiXCR; each CDR3 protein has one entry. The table shows about 290,000 distinct CDR3 sequences, with less than 30% occurring only once. The sequencing sample was made of blood. The receptors stem from a woman in her 70s in good health.

In this sample, this clonotype turned up many times. The chain recombines TRBV7-2 with TRBJ1-1; tentatively, D is TRBD1 (6 bases). Germline CDR1 reads SGHTA; CDR2 reads FQGNSA. V was cut by 4 bases and J by 3 bases, with 12 bases left in between. This CDR3 comprises 14 residues. The CDR3 DNA reads as TGTGCCAGCAGCTCTAAGGGGGGGTACACTGAAGCTTTCTTT. Translating gives CASSSKGGYTEAFF.

This clonotype was observed a handful of times. V gene TRBV5-1 combines with J gene TRBJ2-5; 7 bases are shared with TRBD1. Looked up from germline, CDR1 is SGHRS and CDR2 is YFSETQ. With V trimmed by 8 bases and J by 2 bases, 9 bases remained unmatched. This CDR3 spans 14 amino acids. The CDR3 nucleotides are TGCGCCAGTAGACCGGGACAGAATCAAGAGACCCAGTACTTC. Translating it yields CASRPGQNQETQYF.

This clonotype turned up a few times. The rearrangement joins TRBV7-3 to TRBJ2-2; 12 bases align to TRBD2. Germline V CDR1 and CDR2: SGHTA, FQGTGA. Losses at the gene ends were 4 bases for V and 5 bases for J; bases not matched to a gene: 8. The CDR3 sequence is 17 residues long. The chain's CDR3 is CASSSSTSGSRTGELFF. The DNA of the CDR3 is TGTGCCAGCAGCTCCTCGACTAGCGGGAGTAGAACCGGGGAGCTGTTTTTT.

The chain employs TRBV20-1 and TRBJ2-5; 13 nucleotides agree with TRBD2. The DNA end is more similar to TRBJ2-7, so the J call may be wrong. Per germline, CDR1 DFQATT and CDR2 SNEGSKA (reference sequence). The CDR3 runs 16 residues. For the CDR3, the DNA is TGCAGTGCGCCAAGGCTGAGGACTAGCGGGAGTATCGAGCAGTACTTC. This translates into CSAPRLRTSGSIEQYF.

This clonotype showed up just once. This rearrangement joins TRBV7-2 to TRBJ1-2; no clear D. Germline CDR1 reads SGHTA; CDR2 reads FQGNSA. The CDR3 contains 16 residues. V was cut by 2 bases and J by 0 bases, with 13 bases left in between. The CDR3: CASSLTPPGANYGYTF. The CDR3, as DNA: TGTGCCAGCAGCTTAACCCCCCCCGGGGCTAACTATGGCTACACCTTC.

The sample holds a few counts of this clonotype. The rearrangement joins TRBV28 to TRBJ1-5, with D possibly being TRBD1 (6 bases). CDR1 is MDHEN and CDR2 is SYDVKM in the germline V gene. The CDR3 spans 14 residues. V lost 2 bases to trimming and J lost 6 bases, with 11 bases between them. For the CDR3, the DNA is TGTGCCAGCAGTTTACGCCAGGGGAGTCAGCCCCAGCATTTT. Translation: CASSLRQGSQPQHF.

This clonotype was detected only a few times. The DNA of the CDR3 is TGCGCCAGCAGCCCAAGGACAGGTTTCTCCTACGAGCAGTACTTC. Translation: CASSPRTGFSYEQYF. The chain links TRBV5-1 to TRBJ2-7, with 7 positions matching TRBD1. This CDR3 is built from 15 residues. V lost 4 bases, J lost 0 bases, and 7 bases stayed unmatched. Per germline, CDR1 SGHRS and CDR2 YFSETQ.

This clonotype came up a few times. This chain joins TRBV9 and TRBJ2-1; possibly TRBD2 for D (6 bases). This CDR3 spans 16 amino acids. Germline values: CDR1 SGDLS, CDR2 YYNGEE. V gave up 0 bases and J gave up 2 bases, with 12 bases separating them. This chain's CDR3 is CASSVALASAYNEQFF. The DNA of the CDR3 is TGTGCCAGCAGCGTAGCGTTGGCTAGCGCCTACAATGAGCAGTTCTTC.

The chain has TRBV11-2 and TRBJ2-3; 12 nucleotides align to TRBD2. The CDR3 is made up of 16 amino acids. CDR1 is SGHAT and CDR2 is FQNNGV in the germline V gene. The V gene end was trimmed by 5 bases and the J gene end by 3 bases; junction bases not matched to a gene: 6. This CDR3 is CASSPQGLAGTDTQYF. For the CDR3, the DNA is TGTGCCAGCAGCCCTCAAGGACTAGCGGGAACAGATACGCAGTATTTT.

This clonotype has a handful of counts. This chain connects TRBV9 to TRBJ2-5; TRBD2 matches at 11 bases. Per germline, CDR1 SGDLS and CDR2 YYNGEE. J was trimmed by 1 base and V by 3 bases; bases with no gene match: 2. The CDR3 sequence is 15 residues long. The CDR3 protein is CASSEGTSGQETQYF. For the CDR3, the DNA is TGTGCCAGCAGCGAGGGGACTAGCGGCCAAGAGACCCAGTACTTC. The full variable domain, its missing parts supplied by reference TRBV9 and TRBJ2-5, is DSGVTQTPKHLITATGQRVTLRCSPRSGDLSVYWYQQSLDQGLQFLIQYYNGEERAKGNILERFSAQQFPDLHSELNLSSLELGDSALYFCASSEGTSGQETQYFGPGTRLLVL.

Only a few counts were recorded for this clonotype. The rearrangement links TRBV27 to TRBJ2-6; 8 bases fit TRBD1. V lost 5 bases, J lost 4 bases, and 7 bases stayed unmatched. This CDR3 is 16 amino acids long. Germline V gene data show CDR1 as MNHEY and CDR2 as SMNVEV (reference sequence). The CDR3 coding sequence is TGTGCCAGCAGTATCGACAGGGGATCCGGGGCCAACGTCCTGACTTTC. Amino acid sequence: CASSIDRGSGANVLTF.

This rearrangement joins TRBV4-2 to TRBJ2-5; tentative D call: TRBD2 (7 bases). TRBJ2-7 explains the end of the DNA better; the J call may be wrong. CDR1 and CDR2 from the germline V gene are LGHNA and YNFKEQ. This CDR3 comprises 15 residues. The CDR3: CASSQGEGGGYEQYF. CDR3 in DNA: TGTGCCAGCAGCCAAGGGGAAGGGGGAGGGTACGAGCAGTACTTC.

The J gene is TRBJ2-1, the V gene TRBV3-1; D is unclear. The CDR3 sequence is 11 residues long. The V end was cut by 3 bases, the J end by 7 bases, with 4 bases between. Germline CDR1 reads LGHDT; CDR2 reads YNNKEL (reference sequence). This CDR3 is CASSHRNEQFF. CDR3 sequence (DNA): TGTGCCAGCAGCCACCGTAATGAGCAGTTCTTC.

The CDR3 protein is CAIRLGQFDNSPLHF. CDR3 DNA: TGTGCCATCAGACTAGGACAGTTTGATAATTCACCCCTCCACTTT. This chain uses TRBV10-3 with TRBJ1-6; D might be TRBD1 (6 bases). This CDR3 comprises 15 residues. The germline CDR1 and CDR2 sequences are ENHRY and SYGVKD. Trimming cost V 6 bases and J 5 bases, with 14 bases left between them.

This clonotype came up many times. The chain carries TRBV12-3 or TRBV12-4 and TRBJ2-3; 11 bases agree with TRBD2. J gave up 5 bases and V 3 bases, and 7 bases lay outside the gene matches. CDR3 length equals 16 residues. CDR3 in amino acids: CASSFLLAGGRDTQYF. CDR3 DNA sequence: TGTGCCAGCAGTTTCCTGTTAGCGGGAGGGAGAGATACGCAGTATTTT.

This clonotype showed up just a few times. An end of the junction differs from the germline gene, which may be a read error. The CDR3 DNA is TGTGCTAGCAGACGGCCGAGCTCTGGGGCCAACGTCCTGACTTTC. Translated: CASRRPSSGANVLTF. V usage is TRBV5-8 and J usage is TRBJ2-6; D is unclear. Germline V gene sequence: CDR1 SGHTS, CDR2 YDEGEE. The CDR3 loop spans 15 amino acids.

This clonotype was seen a few times. The chain recombines TRBV7-2 with TRBJ2-6, with D tentatively TRBD2 (6 bases). CDR3 length: 15 residues. Germline CDR1 reads SGHTA; CDR2 reads FQGNSA. Between the trimmed V and J ends, which lost 5 bases and 1 base, there was a span of 9 bases. The DNA for the CDR3 is TGTGCCAGCAGCCATGGGGGGTCTGGGGCCAACGTCCTGACTTTC. Amino acids: CASSHGGSGANVLTF. Full variable domain (remainder filled in from reference TRBV7-2 and TRBJ2-6): GAGVSQSPSNKVTEKGKDVELRCDPISGHTALYWYRQSLGQGLEFLIYFQGNSAPDKSGLPSDRFSAERTGGSVSTLTIQRTQQEDSAVYLCASSHGGSGANVLTFGAGSRLTVL.

The rearrangement links TRBV12-3 or TRBV12-4 to TRBJ1-1; D is unclear. The V gene lost 3 bases and the J gene lost 4 bases, with 21 bases spanning the gap. The CDR3 length is 17 residues. CDR3 protein: CASSFQHGRAGGTEAFF. The DNA for the CDR3 is TGTGCCAGCAGTTTTCAACACGGACGAGCGGGCGGCACTGAAGCTTTCTTT.

The V call is TRBV7-2, the J call TRBJ2-7; D unresolved. V was shortened by 2 bases and J by 4 bases, with 9 bases between the two germline ends. CDR1 SGHTA and CDR2 FQGNSA come from the germline V gene. The CDR3 runs 13 residues. The CDR3 sequence is CASSLNRKYEQYF. CDR3 DNA sequence: TGTGCCAGCAGCTTAAATAGGAAATACGAGCAGTACTTC.

V and J are TRBV5-1 and TRBJ1-1, with D possibly matching TRBD1 (5 bases). The length of the CDR3 is 16 residues. The ends were cut back, 2 bases at V and 0 bases at J, with 14 bases in the middle. Germline V gene data show CDR1 as SGHRS and CDR2 as YFSETQ. CDR3 in DNA: TGCGCCAGCAGCTTTAATCTACGGGGGATGAACACTGAAGCTTTCTTT. Encoded protein: CASSFNLRGMNTEAFF. Full variable domain (remainder filled in from reference TRBV5-1 and TRBJ1-1): KAGVTQTPRYLIKTRGQQVTLSCSPISGHRSVSWYQQTPGQGLQFLFEYFSETQRNKGNFPGRFSGRQFSNSRSEMNVSTLELGDSALYLCASSFNLRGMNTEAFFGQGTRLTVV.

This clonotype was counted only a few times. CDR3 protein: CASSGSYVSHEQYF. CDR3 coding DNA: TGTGCCAGCAGTGGCTCCTATGTCAGCCACGAGCAGTACTTC. This chain connects TRBV28 to TRBJ2-7; D uncertain. The CDR3 spans 14 residues. V shed 5 bases and J shed 5 bases, with 16 bases lying between them. The germline CDR1 and CDR2 sequences are MDHEN and SYDVKM.

This chain connects TRBV6-2 or TRBV6-3 to TRBJ2-2; 7 nucleotides match TRBD2. Germline-derived CDR1 and CDR2 are MNHEY and SVGEGT. This CDR3 is 17 amino acids long. Trimming removed 5 bases from V and 5 bases from J; junction bases left unmatched: 14. CDR3 sequence reads: CASSRNLGLVRTGELFF. As DNA, the CDR3 is TGTGCCAGCAGTAGAAACCTCGGACTAGTCCGAACCGGGGAGCTGTTTTTT.

The J gene is TRBJ2-1, the V gene TRBV24-1, with 10 bases lining up with TRBD1. This CDR3 has 14 residues. Germline V CDR1 and CDR2: KGHDR, SFDVKD. The DNA for the CDR3 is TGTGTCACACGACCCGGGACAGGGGTGAATGAGCAGTTCTTC. Translation gives CVTRPGTGVNEQFF.

This clonotype appeared a few times. V usage is TRBV28 and J usage is TRBJ2-3; D may be TRBD1 or TRBD2 (5 bases each). Per germline, CDR1 MDHEN and CDR2 SYDVKM. The length of the CDR3 is 15 residues. The V end lost 7 bases, the J end lost 0 bases, and 14 bases lay between the germline ends. For the CDR3, the DNA is TGTGCCAGCACCAGGGACGGGATTAGCACAGATACGCAGTATTTT. This codes for CASTRDGISTDTQYF.

The table lists this clonotype with a few counts. CDR3 sequence reads: CASRGGLTDTQYF. For the CDR3, the DNA is TGTGCCAGCAGGGGGGGACTCACAGATACGCAGTATTTT. V usage is TRBV28 and J usage is TRBJ2-3, with D tentatively TRBD2 (6 bases). Per the germline V gene, CDR1 is MDHEN and CDR2 is SYDVKM. CDR3 length equals 13 residues. V lost 6 bases and J lost 2, with 9 bases in between.

This clonotype was found a few times. The rearrangement uses TRBV6-6 and TRBJ2-5, with TRBD1 matching over 8 bases. V shed 4 bases, J shed 11 bases, and the junction held 12 bases outside the gene matches. The germline gives CDR1 MNHNY, CDR2 SVGAGI (reference sequence). The CDR3 is 14 residues long. The CDR3: CASSSGQVSAEQYF. The CDR3 region has the DNA TGTGCCAGCAGTTCGGGACAGGTCTCAGCAGAGCAGTACTTC.

The rearrangement joins TRBV5-6 to TRBJ2-7; tentatively, D is TRBD1 (6 bases). V was trimmed by 2 bases and J by 2 bases, leaving 14 bases between them. The CDR3 consists of 15 residues. Germline V gene lookup returns CDR1 SGHDT and CDR2 YYEEEE. The CDR3 sequence: CASSFTGQPTYEQYF. The CDR3 DNA reads as TGTGCCAGCAGCTTTACAGGGCAACCCACCTACGAGCAGTACTTC.

Remarks on this clonotype: The germline gene is not matched at one end of the junction; a read error may be the cause. For the CDR3, the DNA is TGTGCCCGCAGCCCCACAGGGGGCTACGAGCAGTACTTC. Translation gives CARSPTGGYEQYF. V usage is TRBV6-2 or TRBV6-3 and J usage is TRBJ2-7; 8 bases are shared with TRBD1. The CDR3 runs to 13 residues. Germline V CDR1 and CDR2: MNHEY, SVGEGT.

This clonotype was seen more than once but under ten times. The chain is built from TRBV5-5 and TRBJ2-1; D might be TRBD1 (6 bases). The CDR3 sequence is 15 residues long. Germline CDR1 and CDR2: SGHKS and YYEKEE (reference sequence). Trimming left V 2 bases short and J 6 bases short, with 15 bases between. CDR3 sequence: CASSFQTNRANEQFF. Here the CDR3 DNA reads TGTGCCAGCAGCTTCCAGACCAACAGGGCCAATGAGCAGTTCTTC.

The chain combines TRBV7-3 with TRBJ2-7; either TRBD1 or TRBD2 may fit D (5 bases each). The CDR3 contains 15 residues. Deletions cut 0 bases from V and 3 bases from J, with 12 bases between. Germline loops: CDR1 SGHTA, CDR2 FQGTGA. CDR3: CASSLTPGTNYEQYF. The CDR3 bases are TGTGCCAGCAGCTTAACGCCCGGGACCAACTACGAGCAGTACTTC.

This clonotype was seen only a few times. The genes are TRBV18 and TRBJ2-3; 7 nucleotides agree with TRBD1. Germline V lookup: CDR1 KGHSH, CDR2 LQKENI. CDR3 length: 16 amino acids. V dropped 2 bases and J dropped 2; count of bases not matched to a gene: 7. Here the CDR3 DNA reads TGTGCCAGCTCACCAGGACAGGCCTCCTTCACAGATACGCAGTATTTT. This gives the protein CASSPGQASFTDTQYF.

V and J are TRBV6-2 or TRBV6-3 and TRBJ2-4, with D uncertain. The CDR3 loop spans 16 amino acids. V was clipped by 8 bases and J by 4 bases, with 21 bases between them. In germline, CDR1 is MNHEY, CDR2 SVGEGT. The CDR3 sequence is CASSSRTAEKKNIQYF. CDR3 DNA sequence: TGTGCCAGCTCCTCACGGACGGCGGAAAAGAAAAACATTCAGTACTTC.